The rows below give T cell receptor beta chains drawn from one sample of a study of Ad26.COV2.S vaccination and SARS-CoV-2 variants. Sequencing used immunoSEQ multiplex PCR; TCRdb keeps in-frame clones, though not all of them. Here the sample spans fewer than 900,000 clones, roughly nine tenths being singletons. The specimen was peripheral blood, collected in a trial of Ad26.COV2.S vaccine versus placebo. These receptors were collected from a person aged 18-60 years who received the Ad26.COV2.S COVID-19 vaccine or a placebo. CDR3s include the opening cysteine and the closing phenylalanine or tryptophan. Fields, in order: V gene, D gene, J gene, CDR3 DNA, CDR3 protein. The D gene is left open where the match is weak.

V gene: TRBV7-3
D gene: -
J gene: TRBJ2-2
CDR3 DNA: TGTGCCAGCAGCCCCTCCGCTACCGGGGAGCTGTTTTTT
CDR3 protein: CASSPSATGELFF

V gene: TRBV19
D gene: -
J gene: TRBJ1-5
CDR3 DNA: TGTGCCAGTAGTATAGAGGGGTACGGCCCCGGGCAGCCCCAGCATTTT
CDR3 protein: CASSIEGYGPGQPQHF

V gene: TRBV30
D gene: -
J gene: TRBJ2-1
CDR3 DNA: TGTGCCCGGGCTGACGGGGGCCGCTACAATGAGCAGTTCTTC
CDR3 protein: CARADGGRYNEQFF

V gene: TRBV6-5
D gene: TRBD2
J gene: TRBJ2-1
CDR3 DNA: TGTGCCAGCAGTCGTAGCGGGGGGGCGTCCAATGAGCAGTTCTTC
CDR3 protein: CASSRSGGASNEQFF

V gene: TRBV6-1
D gene: -
J gene: TRBJ2-2
CDR3 DNA: TGTGCCAGCAGTGAAGTGTTGGGAACCGGGGAGCTGTTTTTT
CDR3 protein: CASSEVLGTGELFF

V gene: TRBV7-9
D gene: -
J gene: TRBJ2-3
CDR3 DNA: TGTGCCAGCAGGCGACAGAGTTATAGCACAGATACGCAGTATTTT
CDR3 protein: CASRRQSYSTDTQYF

V gene: TRBV5-4
D gene: TRBD2
J gene: TRBJ2-3
CDR3 DNA: TGTGCCAGCAGCTTAAGAGCGGGGGGGCCTGTGGCAGATACGCAGTATTTT
CDR3 protein: CASSLRAGGPVADTQYF

V gene: TRBV7-3
D gene: -
J gene: TRBJ1-2
CDR3 DNA: TGTGCCAGCAGCCCATCTCGGGGTTCCTATGGCTACACCTTC
CDR3 protein: CASSPSRGSYGYTF

V gene: TRBV5-1
D gene: TRBD1
J gene: TRBJ1-1
CDR3 DNA: TGCGCCAGCAGCACGGGACAGGGGGCAAACACTGAAGCTTTCTTT
CDR3 protein: CASSTGQGANTEAFF

V gene: TRBV9
D gene: TRBD2
J gene: TRBJ2-7
CDR3 DNA: TGTGCCAGCAGCCCTCCGGGGGGGGAAATTTACGAGCAGTACTTC
CDR3 protein: CASSPPGGEIYEQYF

V gene: TRBV7-3
D gene: -
J gene: TRBJ2-3
CDR3 DNA: TGTGCCAGCAGCCCCCTTTCTAGCACAGATACGCAGTATTTT
CDR3 protein: CASSPLSSTDTQYF